One sample yielded the 17 T cell receptor beta chains listed below, sequenced in a study of shared clonotypes between healthy human individuals. The assay was immunoSEQ multiplex PCR, and TCRdb's table has in-frame clones only and misses some. This table has approximately 470,000 clones, more than 65% appearing once. Material: PBMCs. These receptors were collected from a woman between 40 and 55 years old in good health. Some clones in this sample may be carry-over from other donors' samples.

The rearrangement joins TRBV10-1 to TRBJ2-2; 11 bases agree with TRBD2. This CDR3 is built from 16 residues. The V and J ends lost 3 bases and 5 bases, in that order; junction bases with no gene match: 5. Looked up from germline, CDR1 is WNHNN and CDR2 is SYGVQD (reference sequence). The CDR3 protein is CASSDPSGRWTGELFF. CDR3 DNA sequence: TGCGCCAGCAGTGATCCTAGCGGGAGGTGGACCGGGGAGCTGTTTTTT.

This sequence joins TRBV6-5 and TRBJ2-5, with D possibly being TRBD2 (6 bases). Germline CDR1 is MNHEY and CDR2 is SVGAGI. V dropped 11 bases and J dropped 3 bases, with 16 bases sitting between them. This CDR3 region has 13 residues. The CDR3 here is CAERRAWEETQYF. The CDR3 nucleotides read TGTGCCGAGCGGAGGGCTTGGGAAGAGACCCAGTACTTC.

Details on this clone: Other DNA sequences in this sample translate to the same CDR3. This chain links TRBV5-4 with TRBJ2-7; 9 nucleotides align to TRBD2. V shed 2 bases and J 0 bases; nucleotides not matched to a gene: 0. Germline CDR1 and CDR2: SGHNT and YYREEE (reference sequence). The CDR3 is made up of 14 amino acids. In DNA, the CDR3 is TGTGCCAGCAGCTTAGCGGGAGGCTCCTACGAGCAGTACTTC. The encoded protein is CASSLAGGSYEQYF.

This chain uses TRBV28 with TRBJ2-4; TRBD1 agrees at 9 bases. The germline CDR1 and CDR2 sequences are MDHEN and SYDVKM. V was clipped by 3 bases and J by 6 bases; unmatched bases: 6. CDR3 size: 15 residues. CDR3 nucleotides: TGTGCCAGCAGTTTCCGGGACAGGGTAGCAAACATTCAGTACTTC. It encodes CASSFRDRVANIQYF.

This clone is a singleton in its sample. This sequence joins TRBV18 and TRBJ1-4; no reliable D call. The CDR3 is 13 residues long. V dropped 2 bases and J dropped 3 bases, with 4 bases sitting between them. CDR1 KGHSH and CDR2 LQKENI come from the germline V gene. This chain's CDR3 is CASSPYPNEKLFF. In nucleotides, the CDR3 is TGTGCCAGCTCACCATACCCTAATGAAAAACTGTTTTTT. The variable domain in full, with the rest retrieved from reference TRBV18 and TRBJ1-4, is NAGVMQNPRHLVRRRGQEARLRCSPMKGHSHVYWYRQLPEEGLKFMVYLQKENIIDESGMPKERFSAEFPKEGPSILRIQQVVRGDSAAYFCASSPYPNEKLFFGSGTQLSVL.

This chain uses TRBV28 with TRBJ2-7, with D tentatively TRBD1 (6 bases). The germline V and J ends were trimmed by 2 bases and 2 bases, with 10 bases remaining between them. CDR1 and CDR2 (germline): MDHEN, SYDVKM. This CDR3 contains 14 residues. As DNA, the CDR3 is TGTGCCAGCAGTTTAAGTCAGGGGACCTACGAGCAGTACTTC. It specifies CASSLSQGTYEQYF.

The rearrangement links TRBV5-1 to TRBJ2-5, with 10 bases identical to TRBD2. The CDR3 contains 16 residues. CDR1 SGHRS and CDR2 YFSETQ come from the germline V gene. Trimming cost V 4 bases and J 5 bases; bases outside gene matches: 11. CDR3 DNA: TGCGCCAGCAGCCCTCGGGCTAGCGGGAGCGGGGAGACCCAGTACTTC. This translates into CASSPRASGSGETQYF.

This clone occurred once. This rearrangement joins TRBV15 to TRBJ2-7; maybe TRBD2 (7 bases). Trimming removed 3 bases at V and 8 bases at J, with 14 bases between. The CDR3 consists of 13 residues. Germline CDR1 reads LNHNV; CDR2 reads YYDKDF (reference sequence). Written as DNA, the CDR3 is TGTGCCACCAGCAGGGGGGCGGGAGAAAAGCAGTACTTC. This translates into CATSRGAGEKQYF.

Of note for this clone: A read error is possible here, since a much larger clone lies one base away. The CDR3 does not close with the conserved phenylalanine or tryptophan, likely indicating a read error. The chain links TRBV11-3 to TRBJ2-3; 9 bases line up with TRBD1. CDR1 and CDR2 (germline): SGHNT, YENEEA. This CDR3 spans 16 amino acids. Trimming removed 5 bases from V and 2 bases from J; junction bases left unmatched: 8. CDR3 sequence: CASSPGTGSHTDTQYS. The CDR3 DNA sequence: TGTGCCAGCAGCCCAGGGACAGGGTCACACACAGATACGCAGTATTCT.

A note on this clone: This likely reflects a read error, since a far larger clone is one base away. The chain uses TRBV2 and TRBJ2-3, with 9 bases lining up with TRBD1. CDR3 length equals 16 residues. J gave up 2 bases and V 6 bases, and 9 bases lay outside the gene matches. Per the germline V gene, CDR1 is SNHLY and CDR2 is FYNNEI. The CDR3 nucleotides are TGTGCCAGCAGAAGGGACAGGGAAACTACCACAGATACGCAGTATTTT. Encoded protein: CASRRDRETTTDTQYF. The complete variable domain, with remaining parts taken from reference TRBV2 and TRBJ2-3, reads EPEVTQTPSHQVTQMGQEVILRCVPISNHLYFYWYRQILGQKVEFLVSFYNNEISEKSEIFDDQFSVERPDGSNFTLKIRSTKLEDSAMYFCASRRDRETTTDTQYFGPGTRLTVL.

The rearrangement links TRBV28 to TRBJ1-2; TRBD1 aligns across 10 bases. The ends lost 6 bases at V and 7 bases at J; junction bases unmatched: 8. CDR3 size: 14 residues. Germline CDR1 reads MDHEN; CDR2 reads SYDVKM. The CDR3 nucleotides read TGTGCCAGCAGGGGATGGACAGGGGGAATTGGCTACACCTTC. It translates to CASRGWTGGIGYTF.

Note on this clone: This likely reflects a read error, since a far larger clone is one base away. V gene TRBV30 combines with J gene TRBJ2-3; D is unresolved. CDR3 length: 12 residues. Germline values: CDR1 GTSNPN, CDR2 SVGIG (reference sequence). The ends were cut back, 5 bases at V and 4 bases at J, with 10 bases in the middle. The chain's CDR3 is CAWAPTADTQYF. CDR3 sequence (DNA): TGTGCCTGGGCCCCGACCGCAGATACGCAGTATTTT.

The chain is built from TRBV19 and TRBJ1-3; D ambiguous. Germline lookup yields CDR1 LNHDA and CDR2 SQIVND (reference sequence). V lost 7 bases and J lost 3, with 10 bases in between. The CDR3 runs to 13 residues. CDR3 region: CASTLTNGNTIYF. The CDR3 nucleotides read TGTGCCAGTACCCTAACCAATGGAAACACCATATATTTT.

V is TRBV19 and J is TRBJ2-7; 9 nucleotides line up with TRBD1. Germline V gives CDR1 LNHDA, CDR2 SQIVND (reference sequence). With V trimmed by 4 bases and J by 2 bases, 6 bases remained unmatched. This CDR3 is 15 amino acids long. CDR3 nucleotides: TGTGCCAGTAGTAAGCAGGGGACAGGGCCCTACGAGCAGTACTTC. This codes for CASSKQGTGPYEQYF.

On this clone: It is likely a read error: a sequence one base away is far more abundant. Other DNA sequences in this specimen translate into the identical CDR3. The genes are TRBV6-6 and TRBJ1-1; no clear D. V was clipped by 9 bases and J by 1 base, with 12 bases between them. Germline CDR1 reads MNHNY; CDR2 reads SVGAGI (reference sequence). The CDR3 is 13 amino acids. Written as DNA, the CDR3 is TGTGCCAGTAGTCGAACAGAGAACACTGAAGCTTTCTTT. It is translated as CASSRTENTEAFF.

The rearrangement links TRBV19 to TRBJ1-1; the D gene is possibly TRBD1 (5 bases). Germline assignment: CDR1 LNHDA and CDR2 SQIVND (reference sequence). The CDR3 is 15 residues long. Trimming cost V 2 bases and J 0 bases, with 10 bases left between them. CDR3 loop: CASSIWGRMNTEAFF. The CDR3 region has the DNA TGTGCCAGTAGTATATGGGGCAGGATGAACACTGAAGCTTTCTTT.

With respect to this clone: One base separates it from a far larger clone, so it is likely a read error. V gene TRBV6-5 combines with J gene TRBJ2-5; D is unresolved. V was trimmed by 2 bases and J by 8 bases, leaving 6 bases between them. Germline-derived CDR1 and CDR2 are MNHEY and SVGAGI. The CDR3 extends over 11 amino acids. Here the CDR3 reads CASSYGDTQYF. The CDR3 bases are TGTGCCAGCAGTTACGGGGATACCCAGTACTTC.